A selection of T cell receptor beta chains follows, all from one sample in a study of OX40 agonist ivuxolimab in advanced cancers. Measured with immunoSEQ multiplex PCR; TCRdb has only the in-frame clones, and not every one. The sample consists of some 65,000 clones, around 85% of them appearing once. The sequencing here drew on CD4+ or CD8+ T cells sorted from blood, taken in a trial of the OX40 agonist ivuxolimab. These receptors all stem from an adult with an advanced solid tumor such as melanoma, head and neck, liver or kidney cancer. Each CDR3 is given with its conserved first and last residue. A D gene is named only where the DNA matches it firmly. Rows give clone size only sometimes, using once, few, many, or a class for an expanded clone.

j_gene,abundance,d_gene,v_gene,CDR3nt,CDR3aa
TRBJ2-7,-,TRBD1,TRBV28,TGTGCCAGCAGTCCGGACAGGGGGGCGTACTTC,CASSPDRGAYF
TRBJ1-1,-,-,TRBV5-4,TGTGCCAGCAGCGGGCAAGAGTGGACCACTGAAGCTTTCTTT,CASSGQEWTTEAFF
TRBJ1-4,-,TRBD1,TRBV5-5,TGTGCCAGCAGCACCACGTCCGGGACAGGTTATGAAAAACTGTTTTTT,CASSTTSGTGYEKLFF
TRBJ2-1,few,TRBD2,TRBV5-1,TGCGCCAGCAGCCTCACTAGCGGGGGATACAATGAGCAGTTCTTC,CASSLTSGGYNEQFF
TRBJ2-7,-,-,TRBV15,TGTGCCACCAGCAGAGATTTATCGTACGAGCAGTACTTC,CATSRDLSYEQYF
TRBJ1-5,-,-,TRBV4-1,TGCGCCAGCAGCCAAGCAACAGCGGGGGTATACGGTCAGCCCCAGCATTTT,CASSQATAGVYGQPQHF
TRBJ1-5,few,-,TRBV27,TGTGCCAGCAGTTTATCCGCCAGGGGCAATCAGCCCCAGCATTTT,CASSLSARGNQPQHF
TRBJ2-7,once,TRBD1,TRBV4-1,TGCGCCAGCAGCCAAGATCTCTCCGGGACAGGGAGATACGAGCAGTACTTC,CASSQDLSGTGRYEQYF
TRBJ1-1,-,-,TRBV25-1,TGTGCCAGCAGCATACAGGGAGGCACTGAAGCTTTCTTT,CASSIQGGTEAFF
TRBJ1-1,-,-,TRBV28,TGTGCCAGCAGTTCCCCAGGGGCGAACACTGAAGCTTTCTTT,CASSSPGANTEAFF
TRBJ1-5,few,-,TRBV11-1,TGTGCCAGCAGCTTGGGGCAGGGGAGCAATCAGCCCCAGCATTTT,CASSLGQGSNQPQHF
TRBJ1-2,-,-,TRBV6-5,TGTGCCAGCAGTTACTTGAAGGGGGGGTCTAGCTACACCTTC,CASSYLKGGSSYTF
TRBJ1-5,-,-,TRBV27,TGTGCCAGCAGTTTTCGGGGACCCAATCAGCCCCAGCATTTT,CASSFRGPNQPQHF
TRBJ2-5,-,-,TRBV2,TGTGCCAGTTCACAAGAGACTGGAGAGACCCAGTACTTC,CASSQETGETQYF
TRBJ2-7,-,TRBD2,TRBV5-1,TGCGCCAGCAGCTTGGGGGTTCTAGCGGGCCAAGCCTACGAGCAGTACTTC,CASSLGVLAGQAYEQYF
TRBJ1-5,once,-,TRBV2,TGTGCCAGCAGTGAAGGGCCAAAGGGCAATCAGCCCCAGCATTTT,CASSEGPKGNQPQHF
TRBJ2-1,-,-,TRBV5-1,TGCGCCAGCAGGGGGGTAAGCTCCTACAATGAGCAGTTCTTC,CASRGVSSYNEQFF